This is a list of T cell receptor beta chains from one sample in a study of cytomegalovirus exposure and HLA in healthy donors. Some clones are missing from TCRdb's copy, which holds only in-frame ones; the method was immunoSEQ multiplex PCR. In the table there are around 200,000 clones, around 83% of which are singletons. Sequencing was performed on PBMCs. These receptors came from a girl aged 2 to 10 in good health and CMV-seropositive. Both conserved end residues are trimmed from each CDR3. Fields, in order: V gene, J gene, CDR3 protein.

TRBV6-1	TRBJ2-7	AGRTSGSSYEQY
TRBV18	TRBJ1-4	ASSPMSPGGGKLF
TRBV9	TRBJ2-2	ASSVPGQGKTNTGELF
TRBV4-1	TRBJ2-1	ASSQIGGRSNEQF
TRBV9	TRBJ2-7	ASSRGGVEQY
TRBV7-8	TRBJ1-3	ASSPRASSGNTIY
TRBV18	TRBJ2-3	ASSPRDRDTDTQY
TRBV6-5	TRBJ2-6	ASSYWRTGANVLT
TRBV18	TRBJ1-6	ASSPSGTDNYSPLH
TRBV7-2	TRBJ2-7	ASSLLGYEQY
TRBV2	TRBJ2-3	ASLGLAGDSSTDTQY
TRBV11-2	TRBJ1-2	ASSLDRDRVYGYT
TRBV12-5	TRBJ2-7	ASGLEMGQSYEQY
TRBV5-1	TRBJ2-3	ASRRDSTDTQY
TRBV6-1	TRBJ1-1	ASNGPGGNTEAF
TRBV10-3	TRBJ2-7	AITGAGTSGSYEQY
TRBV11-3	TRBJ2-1	ASSLGGSFSNEQF
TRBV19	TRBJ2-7	ASSIPGLAGGPEEQY
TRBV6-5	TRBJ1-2	ASSYSIRGGGYT
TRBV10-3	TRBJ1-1	AARDLRDTEAF
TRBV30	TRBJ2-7	AWSMGPAEQY
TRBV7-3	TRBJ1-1	ASRRGLNTEAF
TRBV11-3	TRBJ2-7	ASSPTGYEQY
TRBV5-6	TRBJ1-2	ASSLRRQGIYGYT
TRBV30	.	AWGPGGGYEQY
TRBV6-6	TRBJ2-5	ASKRETETQY
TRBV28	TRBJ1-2	AIRAQGANYGYT
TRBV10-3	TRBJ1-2	AISAGQNYDGYT
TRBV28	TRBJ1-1	ASSSTSPSEDTEAF
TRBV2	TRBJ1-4	ASTGTGVEKLF
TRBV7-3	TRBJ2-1	ASSSPGLAGVNEQF
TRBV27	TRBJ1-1	ASSLSYTANTEAF
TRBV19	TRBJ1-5	ASSRQSGSDQPQH
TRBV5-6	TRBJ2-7	ASSPGPGGTAKYDVQY
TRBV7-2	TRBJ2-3	ASSFPGLPGDTQY
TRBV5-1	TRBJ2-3	ASTSGTGTDTQY
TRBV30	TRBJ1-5	AWSDPTVYQPQH
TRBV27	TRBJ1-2	ASSLREGYGYT
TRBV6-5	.	ASKRTGGDEQY
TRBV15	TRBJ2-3	ATSTGLAGGKDTQY
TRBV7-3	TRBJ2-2	ASSLTGEGELF
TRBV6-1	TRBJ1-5	ASSLTGTLNQPQH
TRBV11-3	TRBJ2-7	ASSLIGTGSREQY